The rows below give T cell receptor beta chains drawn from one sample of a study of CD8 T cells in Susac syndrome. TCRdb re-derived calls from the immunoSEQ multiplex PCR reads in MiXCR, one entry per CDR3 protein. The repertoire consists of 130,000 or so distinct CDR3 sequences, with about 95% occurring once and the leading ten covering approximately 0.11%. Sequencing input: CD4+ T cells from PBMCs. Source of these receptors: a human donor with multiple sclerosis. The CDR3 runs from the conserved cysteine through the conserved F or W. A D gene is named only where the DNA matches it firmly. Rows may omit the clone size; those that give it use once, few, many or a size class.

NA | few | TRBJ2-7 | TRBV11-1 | TGTGCCAGCTCGGGTCTCCTAAGCTCCTACGAGCAGTACTTC | CASSGLLSSYEQYF
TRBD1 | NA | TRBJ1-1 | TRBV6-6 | TGTGCCAGCAGTTACCCGACAGGGGACCTCACTGAAGCTTTCTTT | CASSYPTGDLTEAFF
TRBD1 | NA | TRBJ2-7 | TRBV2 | TGTGCCAGCAGTGCTACAGGGGATCTTACATACGAGCAGTACTTC | CASSATGDLTYEQYF
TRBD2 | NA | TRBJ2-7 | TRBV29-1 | TGCAGCGTCGCCGGACTAGCGGGATCCTACGAGCAGTACTTC | CSVAGLAGSYEQYF
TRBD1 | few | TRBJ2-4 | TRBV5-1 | TGCGCCAGCAGCTTGTCACCGGACAGGGGTAACATTCAGTACTTC | CASSLSPDRGNIQYF
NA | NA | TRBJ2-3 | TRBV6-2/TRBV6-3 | TGTGCCAGCAGGGGAAACACAGATACGCAGTATTTT | CASRGNTDTQYF
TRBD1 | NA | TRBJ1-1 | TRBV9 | TGTGCCAGCAGCGCAAGACCACAGGGGCAGGCTTTCTTT | CASSARPQGQAFF
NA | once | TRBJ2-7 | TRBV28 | TGTGCCAGCGCAGACAGCCACGAGCAGTACTTC | CASADSHEQYF
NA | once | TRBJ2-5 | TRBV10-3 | TGTGCCATCAGTGGACAGCACCAAGAGACCCAGTACTTC | CAISGQHQETQYF
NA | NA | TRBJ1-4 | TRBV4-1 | TGCGCCAGCAGCCAAGATCTCACGAATGAAAAACTGTTTTTT | CASSQDLTNEKLFF
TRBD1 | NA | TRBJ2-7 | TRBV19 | TGTGCCAGTAGGGCCGGGACAGGGGACGGTAACGAGCAGTACTTC | CASRAGTGDGNEQYF
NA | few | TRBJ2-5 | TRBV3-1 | TGTGCCAGCAGTCCGGGGCAGACCCAGTACTTC | CASSPGQTQYF
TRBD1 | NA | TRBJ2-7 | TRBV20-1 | TGCAGCCAACCTTCATACGACAGGGGCCTTAACGAGCAGTACTTC | CSQPSYDRGLNEQYF
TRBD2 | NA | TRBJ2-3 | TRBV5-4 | TGTGCCAGCAGCTTGGAACTAGCGAACACAGATACGCAGTATTTT | CASSLELANTDTQYF
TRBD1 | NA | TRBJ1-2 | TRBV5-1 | TGCGCCAGCAGCTTGGCTCCGACAGGGGTGTCTAGCTACACCTTC | CASSLAPTGVSSYTF
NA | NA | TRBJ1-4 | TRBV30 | TGTGCCTGGGCGCTGCAGGGGATTAATGAAAAACTGTTTTTT | CAWALQGINEKLFF
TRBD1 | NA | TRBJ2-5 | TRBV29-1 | TGCAGCGGCCGGGACAGGGTCCAAGAGACCCAGTACTTC | CSGRDRVQETQYF
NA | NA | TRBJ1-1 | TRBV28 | TGTGCCAGCAGTTTTGCGGGACGGTGGGGTACTGAAGCTTTCTTT | CASSFAGRWGTEAFF
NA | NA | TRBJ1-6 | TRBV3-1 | TGTGCCAGCCAGGGGAATTCACCCCTCCACTTT | CASQGNSPLHF
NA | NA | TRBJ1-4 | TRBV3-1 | TGTGCCAGCAGCCATTCCGAAAAACTGTTTTTT | CASSHSEKLFF
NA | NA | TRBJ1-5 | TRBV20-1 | TGCAGTGCTAGCTTTGGCGCAGGGCGGGAGCCCCAGCATTTT | CSASFGAGREPQHF
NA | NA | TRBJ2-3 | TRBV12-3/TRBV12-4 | TGTGCCAGCAGTTACCAGGGGTTTGGATCGTATTTT | CASSYQGFGSYF
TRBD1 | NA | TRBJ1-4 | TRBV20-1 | TGCAGTGCTAGGGGACAGACTAATGAAAAACTGTTTTTT | CSARGQTNEKLFF
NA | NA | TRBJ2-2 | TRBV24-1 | TGTGCCACCAAGGGAGCGAACACCGGGGAGCTGTTTTTT | CATKGANTGELFF
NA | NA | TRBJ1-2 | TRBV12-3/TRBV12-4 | TGTGCCAGCTCCCTGATGGTGGGGGGCTATGGCTACACCTTC | CASSLMVGGYGYTF
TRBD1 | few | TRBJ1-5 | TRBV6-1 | TGTGCCAGCAGTCGCGGGACAGATTTAATCAGTTCCCAGCATTTT | CASSRGTDLISSQHF
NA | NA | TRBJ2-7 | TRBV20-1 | TGCAGTGCCCGAGACCGGGGGTCGGGGGTCTACTACGAGCAGTACTTC | CSARDRGSGVYYEQYF
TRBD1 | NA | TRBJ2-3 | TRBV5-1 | TGCGCCAGCAGCTTAGGGACAGGGAGGGTCACAGATACGCAGTATTTT | CASSLGTGRVTDTQYF
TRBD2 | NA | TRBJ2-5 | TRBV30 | TGTGCCTGGGGACTAGCGGGGGACCAAGAGACCCAGTACTTC | CAWGLAGDQETQYF
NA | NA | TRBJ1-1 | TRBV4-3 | TGCGCCAGCAGCCGACTAGATTCGGGGAACACTGAAGCTTTCTTT | CASSRLDSGNTEAFF
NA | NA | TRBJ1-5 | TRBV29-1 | TGCAGCGTAAAGACAGGTCTCAATCAGCCCCAGCATTTT | CSVKTGLNQPQHF
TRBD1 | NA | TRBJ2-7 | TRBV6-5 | TGTGCCAGCAGTTTAACCCGGGACAGGGCCTCCTACGAGCAGTACTTC | CASSLTRDRASYEQYF
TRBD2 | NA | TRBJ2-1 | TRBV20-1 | TGCAGTGCTAGAGGCCTAGCGGGACTATATGAGCAGTTCTTC | CSARGLAGLYEQFF
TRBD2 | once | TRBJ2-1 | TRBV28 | TGTGCCAGCAGTTTAGGGGGACTAGCACCAAGTGAGCAGTTCTTC | CASSLGGLAPSEQFF
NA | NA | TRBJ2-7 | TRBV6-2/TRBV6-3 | TGTGCCAGCAGCCGTACCGGGACGGCTTCCTACGAGCAGTACTTC | CASSRTGTASYEQYF
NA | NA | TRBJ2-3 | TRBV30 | TGTGCCTGGACTGGGAAGGGCCCTCCTTTAGATACGCAGTATTTT | CAWTGKGPPLDTQYF
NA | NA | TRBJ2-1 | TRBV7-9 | TGTGCCAGCAGCCGTCCGGCTCTAGACTACAATGAGCAGTTCTTC | CASSRPALDYNEQFF
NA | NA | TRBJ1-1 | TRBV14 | TGTGCCAGCAGCCAAGTTGTGGGAAGTAGGACTGAAGCTTTCTTT | CASSQVVGSRTEAFF
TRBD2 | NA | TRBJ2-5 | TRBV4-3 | TGCGCCAGCAGCCAAGACCTAGCGGTGGTTCGCGGGACCCAGTACTTC | CASSQDLAVVRGTQYF
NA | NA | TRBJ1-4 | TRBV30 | TGTGCCTGGAGTGTCGGTAACAGGTTTAATGAAAAACTGTTTTTT | CAWSVGNRFNEKLFF
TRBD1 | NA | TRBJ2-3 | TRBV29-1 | TGCAGCGTAATACCTCAGACAGGGCCTAGCACAGATACGCAGTATTTT | CSVIPQTGPSTDTQYF
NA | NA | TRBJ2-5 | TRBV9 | TGTGCCAGCAGCGTAGTCGGGCAAGAGACCCAGTACTTC | CASSVVGQETQYF
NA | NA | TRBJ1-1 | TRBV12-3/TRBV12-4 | TGTGCCAGCATCCTCCGGCCGGGCGGTTCGGCTTTCTTT | CASILRPGGSAFF
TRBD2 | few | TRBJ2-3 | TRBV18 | TGTGCCAGCTCACCGGGACTAGCGGGGGGGCCAGATACGCAGTATTTT | CASSPGLAGGPDTQYF
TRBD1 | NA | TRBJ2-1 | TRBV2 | TGTGCCAGCAGGATGGCGCGGACAGGGGGCCTCGATGAGCAGTTCTTC | CASRMARTGGLDEQFF
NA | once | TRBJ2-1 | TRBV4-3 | TGCGCCAGCAGCCAAGATTCCCTCCGGCTAGCCTCCCCCAATGAGCAGTTCTTC | CASSQDSLRLASPNEQFF
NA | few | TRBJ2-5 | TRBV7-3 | TGTGCCAGCAGCTCTAACAGGGCTTCGGAGACCCAGTACTTC | CASSSNRASETQYF
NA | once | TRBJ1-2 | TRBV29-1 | TGCAGCGTTGAAGTAGAGACGGGCTATGGCTACACCTTC | CSVEVETGYGYTF
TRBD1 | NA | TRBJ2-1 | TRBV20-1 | TGCAGTGCCGTTCCACTCGACAGGGGGTCAGCTGAGCAGTTCTTC | CSAVPLDRGSAEQFF
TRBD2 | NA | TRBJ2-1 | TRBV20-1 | TGCAGTGCTAGAGATCCGGGTAGCGGGCGGGGAAACTACAATGAGCAGTTCTTC | CSARDPGSGRGNYNEQFF
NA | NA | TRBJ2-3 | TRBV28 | TGTGCCAGCAGTAGGGCAGATACGCAGTATTTT | CASSRADTQYF
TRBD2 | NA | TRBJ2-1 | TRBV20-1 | TGCAGTGCTAGATCGATGAGCGGGAGTTACAATGAGCAGTTCTTC | CSARSMSGSYNEQFF
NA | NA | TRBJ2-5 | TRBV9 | TGTGCCAGCAGCAAGAGGGGGGAAGAGACCCAGTACTTC | CASSKRGEETQYF
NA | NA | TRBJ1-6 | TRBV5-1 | TGCGCCAGCAGCTTGGAGGGGAACATTGAATCACCCCTCCACTTT | CASSLEGNIESPLHF
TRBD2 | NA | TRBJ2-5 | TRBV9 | TGTGCCAGCAGCGTAGGGGGGACTAGCTCGGCACAAGAGACCCAGTACTTC | CASSVGGTSSAQETQYF